The clone carrying this T cell receptor (beta chain) was counted between two and nine times. Next came a second PCR, run for roughly 6 to 11 cycles, which used a sample-barcoded 5' primer along with a J-beta primer mix. Sequencing of every sample gave 3 million or more CDR3-containing paired-end reads. A single record per CDR3 protein comes from TCRdb applying MiXCR to the 5' RACE reads. The top ten clones hold roughly 28% of a sample with 250,000 to 300,000 distinct CDR3 sequences, less than 30% of them seen once. This sample stems from a study of blood T cells in healthy people across ages. Germline CDR1 reads DFQATT; CDR2 reads SNEGSKA (reference sequence). V lost 4 bases to trimming and J lost 5 bases; unmatched junction nucleotides: 8. The CDR3 covers 15 residues. Donation came from healthy Caucasian individuals in Russia who were aged about 6 to 95. Investigators took around 11 milliliters of peripheral blood from every donor.

The J gene is TRBJ2-2, the V gene TRBV20-1; 9 nucleotides agree with TRBD2. This clonotype was obtained from a woman aged 65 to 85 in good health. The sequencing sample was made of blood. The CDR3 sequence is CSAKKIAGVTGELFF. CDR3 in DNA: TGCAGTGCTAAAAAAATAGCGGGAGTTACCGGGGAGCTGTTTTTT.